This TCR beta chain was obtained from a study of PD-1 blockade in classical Hodgkin lymphoma. Study-wide findings and caveats: Healthy donors were reported to have higher baseline TCR diversity than newly diagnosed patients.

CDR1 is SSHAT, CDR2 FNYEAQ, per germline (reference sequence). The J segment lost 7 bases and the V segment lost 5 bases, leaving 9 bases of the junction unmatched. The CDR3 loop spans 15 amino acids. Generated by immunoSEQ multiplex PCR, the TCRdb table keeps only in-frame clones and is missing some. Among 9,500 or so clones, about 82% were seen once, and the ten largest hold roughly 41%. The time point: cycle 4 day 1 (C4D1), after less than 7 weeks of nivolumab. Each and every patient relapsed after autologous stem cell transplantation, and patients got differing brentuximab vedotin exposure. As regards this clone: The target antigen is unknown.

The chain uses TRBV7-7 and TRBJ2-1; TRBD2 matches at 9 bases. The sequences come from peripheral blood mononuclear cells (PBMCs), collected before the fourth cycle of nivolumab. The origin of this receptor is a human donor with classical Hodgkin lymphoma. CDR3 residues: CASSSGTSPGNEQFF. CDR3 coding DNA: TGTGCCAGCAGCAGTGGGACTAGCCCTGGGAATGAGCAGTTCTTC.